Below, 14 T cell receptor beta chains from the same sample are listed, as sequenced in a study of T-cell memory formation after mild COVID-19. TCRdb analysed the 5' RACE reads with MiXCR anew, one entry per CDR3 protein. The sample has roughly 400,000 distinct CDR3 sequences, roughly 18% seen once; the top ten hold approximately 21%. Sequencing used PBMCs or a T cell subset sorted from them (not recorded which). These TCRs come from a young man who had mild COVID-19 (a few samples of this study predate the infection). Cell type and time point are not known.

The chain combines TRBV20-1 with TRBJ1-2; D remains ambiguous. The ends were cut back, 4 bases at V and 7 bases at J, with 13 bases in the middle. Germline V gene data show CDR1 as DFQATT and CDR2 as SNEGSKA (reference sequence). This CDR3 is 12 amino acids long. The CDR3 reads CSANPERAGYTF. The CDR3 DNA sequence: TGCAGTGCTAACCCGGAACGGGCTGGCTACACCTTC.

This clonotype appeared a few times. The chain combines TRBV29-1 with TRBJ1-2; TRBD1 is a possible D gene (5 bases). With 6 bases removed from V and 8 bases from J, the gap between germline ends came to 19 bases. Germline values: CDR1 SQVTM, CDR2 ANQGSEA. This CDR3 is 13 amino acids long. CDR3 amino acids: CSVKWGTARGYTF. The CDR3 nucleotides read TGCAGCGTGAAATGGGGGACTGCGCGAGGCTACACCTTC.

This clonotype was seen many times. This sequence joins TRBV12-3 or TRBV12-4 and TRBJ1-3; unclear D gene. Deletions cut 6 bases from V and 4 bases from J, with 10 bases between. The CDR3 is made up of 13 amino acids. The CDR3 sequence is CASRLGEGNTIYF. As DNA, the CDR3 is TGTGCCAGCAGACTGGGCGAAGGAAACACCATATATTTT.

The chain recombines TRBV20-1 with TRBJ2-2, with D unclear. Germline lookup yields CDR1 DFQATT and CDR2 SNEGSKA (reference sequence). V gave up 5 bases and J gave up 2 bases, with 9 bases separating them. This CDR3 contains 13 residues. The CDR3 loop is CSARPANTGELFF. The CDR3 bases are TGCAGTGCTCGCCCAGCCAACACCGGGGAGCTGTTTTTT.

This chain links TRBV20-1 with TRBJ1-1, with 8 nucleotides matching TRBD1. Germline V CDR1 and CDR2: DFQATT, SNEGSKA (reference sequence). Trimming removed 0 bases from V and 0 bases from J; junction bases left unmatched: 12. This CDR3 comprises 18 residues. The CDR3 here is CSARDLPGQASMNTEAFF. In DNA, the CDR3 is TGCAGTGCTAGAGATCTTCCGGGACAGGCATCGATGAACACTGAAGCTTTCTTT.

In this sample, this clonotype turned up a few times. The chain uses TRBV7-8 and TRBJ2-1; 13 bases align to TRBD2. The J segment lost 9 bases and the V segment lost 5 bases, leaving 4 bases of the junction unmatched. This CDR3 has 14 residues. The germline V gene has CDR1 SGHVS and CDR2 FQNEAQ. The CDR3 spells CASSPTSGGTEQFF. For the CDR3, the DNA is TGTGCCAGCAGCCCGACTAGCGGGGGGACTGAGCAGTTCTTC.

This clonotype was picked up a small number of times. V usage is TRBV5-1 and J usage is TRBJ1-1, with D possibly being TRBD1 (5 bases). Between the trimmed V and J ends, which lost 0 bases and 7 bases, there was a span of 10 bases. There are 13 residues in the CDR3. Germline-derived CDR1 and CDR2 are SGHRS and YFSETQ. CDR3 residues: CASSLGGAGEAFF. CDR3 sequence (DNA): TGCGCCAGCAGCTTGGGGGGCGCGGGTGAAGCTTTCTTT.

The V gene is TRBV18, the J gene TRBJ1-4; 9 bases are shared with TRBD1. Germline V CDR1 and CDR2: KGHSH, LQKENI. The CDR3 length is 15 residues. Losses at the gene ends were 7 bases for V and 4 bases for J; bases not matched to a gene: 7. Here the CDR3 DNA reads TGTGCCAGCTACGGGACAGGGTCCGGTAATGAAAAACTGTTTTTT. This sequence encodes CASYGTGSGNEKLFF.

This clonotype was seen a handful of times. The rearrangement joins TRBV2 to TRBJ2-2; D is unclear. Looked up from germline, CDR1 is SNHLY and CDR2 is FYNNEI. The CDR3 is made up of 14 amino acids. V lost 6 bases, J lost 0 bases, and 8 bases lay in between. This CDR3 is CASRAEPNTGELFF. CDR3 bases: TGTGCCAGCAGGGCAGAACCGAACACCGGGGAGCTGTTTTTT.

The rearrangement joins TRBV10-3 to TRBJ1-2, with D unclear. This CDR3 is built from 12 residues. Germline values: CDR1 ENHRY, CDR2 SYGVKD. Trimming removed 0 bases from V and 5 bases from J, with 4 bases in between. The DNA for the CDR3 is TGTGCCATCAGTGAGTCACCGTATGGCTACACCTTC. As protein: CAISESPYGYTF.

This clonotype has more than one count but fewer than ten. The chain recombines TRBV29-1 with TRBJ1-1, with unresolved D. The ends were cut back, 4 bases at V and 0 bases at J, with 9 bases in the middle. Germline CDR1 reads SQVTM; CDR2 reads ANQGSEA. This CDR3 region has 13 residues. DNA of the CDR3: TGCAGCGTTGTTAGGCTCATGAACACTGAAGCTTTCTTT. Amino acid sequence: CSVVRLMNTEAFF.

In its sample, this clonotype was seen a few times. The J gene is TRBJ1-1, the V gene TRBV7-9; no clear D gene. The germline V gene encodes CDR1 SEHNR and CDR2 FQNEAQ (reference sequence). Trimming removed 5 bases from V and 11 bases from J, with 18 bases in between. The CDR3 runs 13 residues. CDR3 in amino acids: CASSPPSGLSAFF. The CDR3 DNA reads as TGTGCCAGCAGCCCCCCCTCGGGTCTGAGCGCTTTCTTT.

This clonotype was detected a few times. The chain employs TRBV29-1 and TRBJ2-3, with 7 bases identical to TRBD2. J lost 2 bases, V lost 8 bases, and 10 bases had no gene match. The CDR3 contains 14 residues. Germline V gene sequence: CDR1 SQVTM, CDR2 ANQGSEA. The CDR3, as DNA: TGCAGCACACTCTGGGGGGGGTTCACAGATACGCAGTATTTT. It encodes CSTLWGGFTDTQYF.

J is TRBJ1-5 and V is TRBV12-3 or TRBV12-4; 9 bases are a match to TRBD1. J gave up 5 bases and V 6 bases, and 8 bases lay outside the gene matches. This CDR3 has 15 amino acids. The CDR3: CASRSSGTGYQPQHF. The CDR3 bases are TGTGCCAGCAGGTCTTCCGGGACAGGGTATCAGCCCCAGCATTTT.